What follows is one T cell receptor (beta chain) and its context. Its antigen is unidentified. An Oncomine TCR Beta short-read assay was used to sequence the DNA from cultured CD4+ T cells. TCRdb re-called the PCR reads through MiXCR, storing one row per CDR3 protein. The data contain around 16,000 distinct CDR3 sequences, around 78% of them singletons. Between the trimmed V and J ends, which lost 2 bases and 6 bases, there was a span of 8 bases. From germline, CDR1 is MNHEY and CDR2 SMNVEV (reference sequence). The CDR3 totals 12 residues. Treatment given: roughly ten-day PBMC culture with coronavirus spike peptide pools or control peptides (ViraFEST assay). This sample was taken from a study of vaccination and CD4 T cells after COVID-19. Study as a whole: The study enrolled six male and four female convalescents, two of whom were Hispanic. The post-COVID samples were taken a median around 100 days after diagnosis, anywhere from 35 to 161. A CEFX pool, an HIV-1 Nef pool, or no peptide went to control cultures.

The study, taken as a whole, reports: Within the convalescent patients, a median around 84% of the SARS-CoV-2-reactive clones were ones that appeared only post-vaccination.

The TCR comes from a human donor who had recovered from COVID-19. The chain has TRBV27 and TRBJ2-7; the D gene is possibly TRBD1 (5 bases). The sample comprised CD4+ T cells from blood, cultured in vitro. The CDR3 sequence: CASSLRGGEQYF. CDR3 sequence (DNA): TGTGCCAGCAGTTTAAGGGGCGGCGAGCAGTACTTC.